This T cell receptor beta chain was sequenced in a study of naive CD8 T cells in extremely preterm neonates. The protocol was immunoSEQ multiplex PCR, while the TCRdb copy is restricted to in-frame clones and leaves out a portion. The sample lists about 8,000 clones, 95% to 98% occurring once. Without labor or membrane rupture, elective cesareans at about 35-43 weeks supplied term cord blood. Sorted naive CD8+ T cell numbers ranged ~17,000 to ~110,000. The sequenced material came from naive CD8+ T cells from cord blood. This TCR was recovered from a newborn in good health.

The CDR3 bases are TGTGCCACCAGCGCAGACAGGGGGTTGAACACTGAAGCTTTCTTT. As protein: CATSADRGLNTEAFF. The chain is built from TRBV15 and TRBJ1-1, with 9 bases fitting TRBD1. Germline lookup yields CDR1 LNHNV and CDR2 YYDKDF (reference sequence). This CDR3 contains 15 residues. V dropped 5 bases and J dropped 0; count of bases not matched to a gene: 4. Complete variable domain (other parts from reference TRBV15 and TRBJ1-1): DAMVIQNPRYQVTQFGKPVTLSCSQTLNHNVMYWYQQKSSQAPKLLFHYYDKDFNNEADTPDNFQSRRPNTSFCFLDIRSPGLGDTAMYLCATSADRGLNTEAFFGQGTRLTVV.